This TCR beta chain emerged from a study of regulatory T cells in long-lasting Graves disease. Turning to the study itself: The criterion for persistent Graves' disease was over 5 years of antithyroid drugs with positive TSH receptor antibodies.

Germline V gene lookup returns CDR1 MNHNS and CDR2 SASEGT. Trimming took 6 bases from V and 6 from J, leaving 14 bases between them. This CDR3 has 13 amino acids. This clonotype was detected only a few times. Its cognate antigen is unknown. Study findings and constraints: The study found lower TCR diversity in persistent Graves' patients than in newly diagnosed ones. Repertoires from persistent disease leaned toward TRBV28, TRBJ1-2 and TRBJ2-5. Tissue studied was limited to peripheral blood, excluding thyroid tissue.

The time point: persistent/refractory GD, antithyroid drugs over 5 years with positive TRAb. Making the TCR library involved RNA that had been extracted from PBMCs. Researchers made TCR beta libraries by using iRepertoire HTBI primers and running Arm-PCR on CDR3 regions. TCRdb reprocessed the multiplex PCR reads with MiXCR, giving one entry per CDR3 protein. The sample holds some 420,000 distinct CDR3 sequences, around a fifth seen once. This chain joins TRBV6-1 and TRBJ1-2, with a weak D call TRBD1 (6 bases). The sequence came from a female donor with Graves disease. The source material was peripheral blood mononuclear cells (PBMCs), sampled when the disease was refractory, from a patient treated with antithyroid drugs. CDR3 coding DNA: TGTGCCAGCAGCTCCTACAGGGATAATGGCTACACCTTC. This encodes CASSSYRDNGYTF.